This T cell receptor (beta chain) was observed in a study of control samples from healthy donors and cancer patients. V lost 2 bases to trimming and J lost 2 bases, with 9 bases between them. CDR1 KGHSH and CDR2 LQKENI come from the germline V gene. This CDR3 comprises 14 residues. TCRdb's table, derived via immunoSEQ multiplex PCR, lists solely in-frame clones and lacks some. The data hold roughly 180,000 clones, with approximately 94% observed a single time. The chain employs TRBV18 and TRBJ1-1; D gene uncertain. Sequenced sample: blood. The receptor was derived from a woman aged 18-29 years in good health. The CDR3, as DNA: TGTGCCAGCTCACCAGGCGGTCCAAACACTGAAGCTTTCTTT. Amino acids: CASSPGGPNTEAFF.